Following are 21 T cell receptor beta chains from one sample sequenced in a study of OX40 agonist ivuxolimab in advanced cancers. The method was immunoSEQ multiplex PCR; TCRdb's version includes in-frame clones alone and lacks a portion of them. The table includes approximately 31,000 clones, 88% detected once. The sequencing here drew on CD4+ or CD8+ T cells sorted from blood, taken in a trial of the OX40 agonist ivuxolimab. These receptors all stem from an adult with an advanced solid tumor such as melanoma, head and neck, liver or kidney cancer.

This chain uses TRBV14 with TRBJ2-1, with D perhaps matching TRBD1 (6 bases). This CDR3 has 15 residues. Germline-derived CDR1 and CDR2 are SGHDN and FVKESK. V shed 6 bases and J shed 7 bases, with 19 bases lying between them. The CDR3 bases are TGTGCCAGCAGACCTAGTCTGACAGGTCCGAATGAGCAGTTCTTC. Translation: CASRPSLTGPNEQFF.

The chain links TRBV7-2 to TRBJ1-3; no reliable D call. Trimming took off 0 bases at V and 3 bases at J, with 12 bases between the two ends. Germline loops: CDR1 SGHTA, CDR2 FQGNSA. This CDR3 is 16 amino acids long. CDR3 in DNA: TGTGCCAGCAGCTTAGCGAGCGGGGAATTTGGAAACACCATATATTTT. As protein: CASSLASGEFGNTIYF.

The chain joins TRBV7-8 to TRBJ1-1, with 8 positions matching TRBD1. The germline CDR1 and CDR2 sequences are SGHVS and FQNEAQ. The CDR3 is made up of 18 amino acids. V lost 4 bases and J lost 3; bases outside the gene matches: 16. Here the CDR3 reads CASSSPSTGAKVDTEAFF. The CDR3 bases are TGTGCCAGCAGCTCCCCGTCGACAGGGGCTAAAGTAGACACTGAAGCTTTCTTT.

The rearrangement joins TRBV27 to TRBJ2-1, with 8 bases aligning to TRBD2. Germline CDR1 MNHEY, CDR2 SMNVEV (reference sequence). The CDR3 has 16 residues. The J segment lost 0 bases and the V segment lost 3 bases, leaving 4 bases of the junction unmatched. Here the CDR3 reads CASSFVAGSSYNEQFF. The CDR3 DNA is TGTGCCAGCAGTTTCGTAGCGGGGAGCTCCTACAATGAGCAGTTCTTC.

J is TRBJ2-1 and V is TRBV2, with a tentative D call TRBD1 (6 bases). The V end lost 11 bases, the J end lost 7 bases, and 9 bases lay between the germline ends. This CDR3 contains 10 residues. CDR1 and CDR2 (germline): SNHLY, FYNNEI. CDR3 in DNA: TGTGCCGAGGGGGTGAATGAGCAGTTCTTC. Residues: CAEGVNEQFF.

The chain carries TRBV28 and TRBJ1-5; no reliable D call. Germline CDR1 is MDHEN and CDR2 is SYDVKM. CDR3 length: 16 residues. V lost 7 bases, J lost 0 bases, and 16 bases lay in between. The CDR3 DNA is TGTGCCAGCAACCTAGCTGGGTTTTATAGCAATCAGCCCCAGCATTTT. Protein: CASNLAGFYSNQPQHF.

The CDR3 protein is CASSLRTGVDEQYF. The DNA for the CDR3 is TGCGCCAGCAGCCTCCGGACAGGGGTCGACGAGCAGTACTTC. This chain connects TRBV4-1 to TRBJ2-7, with 9 bases identical to TRBD1. The length of the CDR3 is 14 residues. With 4 bases clipped from V and 5 bases from J, the junction kept 6 bases outside the gene matches. The germline V gene has CDR1 MGHRA and CDR2 YSYEKL.

This chain joins TRBV7-9 and TRBJ2-7; D might be TRBD1 (6 bases). Germline values: CDR1 SEHNR, CDR2 FQNEAQ (reference sequence). Trimming left V 0 bases short and J 3 bases short, with 12 bases between. This CDR3 has 15 amino acids. The CDR3: CASSLAESGDYEQYF. In DNA form, the CDR3 reads TGTGCCAGCAGCTTAGCCGAGTCAGGGGACTACGAGCAGTACTTC. The full variable domain, its missing parts supplied by reference TRBV7-9 and TRBJ2-7, is DTGVSQNPRHKITKRGQNVTFRCDPISEHNRLYWYRQTLGQGPEFLTYFQNEAQLEKSRLLSDRFSAERPKGSFSTLEIQRTEQGDSAMYLCASSLAESGDYEQYFGPGTRLTVT.

The chain has TRBV9 and TRBJ2-1; 7 positions agree with TRBD1. Germline trimming cut 4 bases from V and 4 bases from J; bases unmatched to any gene: 11. Germline lookup yields CDR1 SGDLS and CDR2 YYNGEE. This CDR3 is 16 amino acids long. The CDR3 region is CASSTTPGTAYNEQFF. For the CDR3, the DNA is TGTGCCAGCAGCACCACACCCGGGACAGCTTACAATGAGCAGTTCTTC.

V and J are TRBV27 and TRBJ1-5; tentative D call: TRBD1 (6 bases). Germline CDR1 MNHEY, CDR2 SMNVEV (reference sequence). V lost 6 bases to trimming and J lost 0 bases, with 12 bases between them. The CDR3 loop spans 15 amino acids. CDR3 sequence (DNA): TGTGCCAGCAGCCCCGGGACAAGTAGCAATCAGCCCCAGCATTTT. Its translation is CASSPGTSSNQPQHF.

The chain couples TRBV10-2 to TRBJ1-1; 8 bases fit TRBD1. The V segment lost 7 bases and the J segment 1 base; nucleotides outside the gene matches: 5. The CDR3 loop spans 14 amino acids. The V gene's germline CDR1 is WSHSY and CDR2 SAAADI. This CDR3 is CASNLGQGNTEAFF. CDR3 in DNA: TGCGCCAGCAATTTAGGACAGGGGAACACTGAAGCTTTCTTT.

This clone was seen just once. The chain recombines TRBV7-9 with TRBJ2-3; D call uncertain. This CDR3 contains 16 residues. The ends were cut back, 1 base at V and 0 bases at J, with 11 bases in the middle. CDR1 SEHNR and CDR2 FQNEAQ come from the germline V gene (reference sequence). The CDR3 is CASSLVPYGSTDTQYF. The CDR3 DNA reads as TGTGCCAGCAGCTTAGTTCCCTACGGGAGCACAGATACGCAGTATTTT.

The CDR3 loop is CSASDNSPLHF. The CDR3 coding sequence is TGCAGTGCTTCCGATAATTCACCCCTCCACTTT. The chain couples TRBV20-1 to TRBJ1-6; no reliable D call. CDR1 and CDR2 from the germline V gene are DFQATT and SNEGSKA (reference sequence). The CDR3 spans 11 residues. The V gene lost 5 bases and the J gene lost 5 bases, with 4 bases spanning the gap.

The chain uses TRBV19 and TRBJ2-7; D is unclear. The CDR3 sequence is 12 residues long. The V gene lost 3 bases and the J gene lost 4 bases, with 7 bases spanning the gap. Germline CDR1 and CDR2: LNHDA and SQIVND (reference sequence). CDR3 in amino acids: CASSMPGYEQYF. The CDR3 DNA reads TGTGCCAGTAGTATGCCGGGTTACGAGCAGTACTTC.

This clone was recorded once. V and J are TRBV6-4 and TRBJ2-7, with 8 bases lining up with TRBD2. The CDR3 totals 13 residues. V shed 3 bases, J shed 6 bases, and the junction held 4 bases outside the gene matches. Germline assignment: CDR1 MRHNA and CDR2 SNTAGT. CDR3 bases: TGTGCCAGCAGTGAAGTAGCGGGGTTCGAGCAGTACTTC. Protein sequence: CASSEVAGFEQYF.

The chain links TRBV9 to TRBJ1-1; D unclear. Germline values: CDR1 SGDLS, CDR2 YYNGEE. The V end was cut by 0 bases, the J end by 7 bases, with 19 bases between. The CDR3 length is 16 residues. CDR3 sequence reads: CASSVGSGYMKDEAFF. DNA for the CDR3: TGTGCCAGCAGCGTAGGAAGCGGGTACATGAAAGATGAAGCTTTCTTT.

This chain connects TRBV5-1 to TRBJ2-3, with a tentative D call TRBD2 (6 bases). V dropped 4 bases and J dropped 1 base, with 13 bases sitting between them. Germline CDR1 and CDR2: SGHRS and YFSETQ. The CDR3 covers 15 residues. CDR3 sequence: CASSEEAGRTDTQYF. The CDR3, as DNA: TGCGCCAGCAGCGAAGAAGCGGGCCGCACAGATACGCAGTATTTT.

The chain employs TRBV4-1 and TRBJ2-7, with 7 bases matching TRBD1. Germline V gives CDR1 MGHRA, CDR2 YSYEKL. V lost 4 bases to trimming and J lost 2 bases; unmatched junction nucleotides: 2. This CDR3 contains 13 residues. CDR3 DNA: TGCGCCAGCAGCCCAGGGGGAGCCTACGAGCAGTACTTC. It is translated as CASSPGGAYEQYF.

The CDR3 reads CASSYSSWMYEQYF. The CDR3 bases are TGTGCCAGCAGTTACTCGAGCTGGATGTACGAGCAGTACTTC. The rearrangement uses TRBV6-6 and TRBJ2-7, with D uncertain. The CDR3 sequence is 14 residues long. Germline values: CDR1 MNHNY, CDR2 SVGAGI (reference sequence). Trimming pared 0 bases from V and 4 bases from J, leaving 10 bases between.

This chain uses TRBV5-1 with TRBJ1-1; D possibly corresponds to TRBD1 (5 bases). This CDR3 has 14 amino acids. Germline V gene sequence: CDR1 SGHRS, CDR2 YFSETQ. V shed 0 bases and J shed 5 bases, with 11 bases lying between them. Written as DNA, the CDR3 is TGCGCCAGCAGCTTGGTTGGGGCAGGAACTGAAGCTTTCTTT. This gives the protein CASSLVGAGTEAFF.

The rearrangement joins TRBV27 to TRBJ2-7; maybe TRBD2 (7 bases). Germline V gene data show CDR1 as MNHEY and CDR2 as SMNVEV (reference sequence). The CDR3 has 16 residues. Trimming stripped 7 bases from V and 0 bases from J, with 19 bases between. The CDR3 DNA follows: TGTGCCAGCACCCAGCTGGGGGGGCAAGGCTCCTACGAGCAGTACTTC. Its protein product is CASTQLGGQGSYEQYF.